These 29 T cell receptor beta chains came from one sample sequenced in a study of regulatory T cells in long-lasting Graves disease. The time point here: newly diagnosed GD, antithyroid drugs for less than 3 months. There was RNA extracted from PBMCs, and the TCR library was made from it. According to the study, TCR beta libraries were built with iRepertoire HTBI primers and CDR3-region Arm-PCR. One entry per CDR3 protein, called by TCRdb with MiXCR from the multiplex PCR reads. The table includes 600,000 to 650,000 distinct CDR3 sequences, 15% to 20% detected once. The data were also submitted as part of a second study, on T cells in Graves' hyperthyroidism and ophthalmopathy.

The specimen comprised peripheral blood mononuclear cells (PBMCs), sampled at new diagnosis, from a patient treated with antithyroid drugs. These receptors were obtained from a woman between 25 and 40 years old with Graves disease.

This clonotype showed up many times. The gene calls are TRBV12-3 or TRBV12-4 and TRBJ1-1, with D hard to call. CDR3 length: 16 residues. V dropped 5 bases and J dropped 3 bases, with 19 bases sitting between them. CDR3 sequence: CASSLRIAPKDTEAFF. The CDR3 nucleotides read TGTGCCAGCAGTCTACGGATCGCTCCAAAGGACACTGAAGCTTTCTTT.

In its sample, this clonotype was seen many times. The rearrangement joins TRBV7-9 to TRBJ2-3, with D uncertain. CDR1 is SEHNR, CDR2 FQNEAQ, per germline (reference sequence). The V gene lost 4 bases and the J gene lost 3 bases, with 14 bases spanning the gap. This CDR3 contains 15 residues. CDR3 loop: CASSSRRFGTDTQYF. CDR3 sequence (DNA): TGTGCCAGCAGCTCACGCCGATTCGGTACAGATACGCAGTATTTT. Complete variable domain (other parts from reference TRBV7-9 and TRBJ2-3): DTGVSQNPRHKITKRGQNVTFRCDPISEHNRLYWYRQTLGQGPEFLTYFQNEAQLEKSRLLSDRFSAERPKGSFSTLEIQRTEQGDSAMYLCASSSRRFGTDTQYFGPGTRLTVL.

This clonotype showed up just a few times. This chain connects TRBV28 to TRBJ2-1; D is possibly TRBD1 (5 bases). V was pared by 5 bases and J by 8 bases, with 16 bases between. Germline CDR1 is MDHEN and CDR2 is SYDVKM. The CDR3 contains 14 residues. The CDR3 spells CASSPSSWGYEQFF. The CDR3, as DNA: TGTGCCAGCAGTCCCTCGTCGTGGGGCTATGAGCAGTTCTTC.

The CDR3, as DNA: TGTGCCAGCAGCACAGGACTAGCGGGAGGGGACCAAGAGACCCAGTACTTC. Translation gives CASSTGLAGGDQETQYF. This chain uses TRBV7-8 with TRBJ2-5; 15 nucleotides agree with TRBD2. Per the germline V gene, CDR1 is SGHVS and CDR2 is FQNEAQ. The V gene end was trimmed by 5 bases and the J gene end by 0 bases; junction bases not matched to a gene: 4. The CDR3 is 17 amino acids.

The rearrangement uses TRBV6-1 and TRBJ1-3; no clear D. Trimming stripped 5 bases from V and 2 bases from J, with 13 bases between. Per the germline V gene, CDR1 is MNHNS and CDR2 is SASEGT. CDR3 length equals 15 residues. CDR3 bases: TGTGCCAGCAGTCCTTACGGCCTGACTGGAAACACCATATATTTT. Translation gives CASSPYGLTGNTIYF.

This clonotype was recorded a few times. The rearrangement uses TRBV25-1 and TRBJ2-5; weak D call: TRBD1 (6 bases). This CDR3 has 16 amino acids. V was clipped by 4 bases and J by 4 bases, with 19 bases between them. CDR1 and CDR2 from the germline V gene are MGHDK and SYGVNS. The chain's CDR3 is CASSASGQRIRETQYF. Written as DNA, the CDR3 is TGTGCCAGCAGTGCCTCGGGACAAAGAATAAGAGAGACCCAGTACTTC.

This sequence joins TRBV9 and TRBJ2-2; maybe TRBD2 (6 bases). CDR1 and CDR2 from the germline V gene are SGDLS and YYNGEE. This CDR3 comprises 14 residues. The V and J ends lost 4 bases and 6 bases respectively, with 13 bases between them. CDR3 protein: CASSTHTSPGELFF. DNA for the CDR3: TGTGCCAGCAGCACCCACACTAGCCCCGGGGAGCTGTTTTTT.

This clonotype was seen repeatedly, ten times or more. The CDR3 reads CSANRDRGETQYF. DNA for the CDR3: TGCAGTGCAAACCGGGACAGGGGAGAGACCCAGTACTTC. The chain carries TRBV20-1 and TRBJ2-5; 10 positions agree with TRBD1. The CDR3 is 13 residues long. After removal of 6 bases from V and 4 bases from J, the junction contained 5 bases not matched to a gene. Germline lookup yields CDR1 DFQATT and CDR2 SNEGSKA (reference sequence).

J is TRBJ2-3 and V is TRBV18, with D maybe TRBD1 (6 bases). Germline lookup yields CDR1 KGHSH and CDR2 LQKENI. The V and J ends lost 5 bases and 2 bases respectively, with 14 bases between them. CDR3 length: 15 amino acids. CDR3 sequence: CASSKQGGPTDTQYF. In DNA, the CDR3 is TGTGCCAGCTCAAAACAGGGCGGACCCACAGATACGCAGTATTTT.

This clonotype was seen a handful of times. V gene TRBV28 combines with J gene TRBJ1-5; D remains ambiguous. Germline V gives CDR1 MDHEN, CDR2 SYDVKM. Trimming removed 5 bases at V and 2 bases at J, with 16 bases between. The CDR3 runs to 16 residues. Here the CDR3 reads CASSKPKPGGNQPQHF. CDR3 nucleotides: TGTGCCAGCAGTAAACCGAAACCCGGGGGCAATCAGCCCCAGCATTTT.

This clonotype was seen a handful of times. The chain combines TRBV29-1 with TRBJ2-5; TRBD2 aligns across 8 bases. CDR3 size: 14 residues. Germline trimming cut 7 bases from V and 1 base from J; bases unmatched to any gene: 8. Looked up from germline, CDR1 is SQVTM and CDR2 is ANQGSEA. DNA for the CDR3: TGCAGCGGGGCGGGGGGTAAATCCCAAGAGACCCAGTACTTC. Encoded protein: CSGAGGKSQETQYF.

This clonotype appeared many times. The rearrangement links TRBV30 to TRBJ1-1, with D possibly matching TRBD1 (6 bases). Deletions cut 0 bases from V and 7 bases from J, with 12 bases between. The germline CDR1 and CDR2 sequences are GTSNPN and SVGIG (reference sequence). The CDR3 contains 13 residues. CDR3 DNA: TGTGCCTGGAGTGTACGGGGGCAGGATGAAGCTTTCTTT. The encoded protein is CAWSVRGQDEAFF. The whole variable domain, remainder taken from reference TRBV30 and TRBJ1-1, is SQTIHQWPATLVQPVGSPLSLECTVEGTSNPNLYWYRQAAGRGLQLLFYSVGIGQISSEVPQNLSASRPQDRQFILSSKKLLLSDSGFYLCAWSVRGQDEAFFGQGTRLTVV.

This clonotype was seen many times. This chain links TRBV27 with TRBJ2-1, with 7 bases fitting TRBD2. The CDR3 has 15 residues. The trim removed 7 bases at V and 2 bases at J, leaving 8 bases unmatched. The germline gives CDR1 MNHEY, CDR2 SMNVEV (reference sequence). This CDR3 reads CASMLGGVPYNEQFF. CDR3 DNA: TGTGCCAGCATGTTGGGAGGGGTTCCCTACAATGAGCAGTTCTTC.

The chain has TRBV5-1 and TRBJ2-1; TRBD2 matches 13 bases. Germline CDR1 reads SGHRS; CDR2 reads YFSETQ. This CDR3 is built from 18 residues. V dropped 4 bases and J dropped 1; count of bases not matched to a gene: 8. Here the CDR3 reads CASSRGLAGVGSYNEQFF. For the CDR3, the DNA is TGCGCCAGCAGCCGCGGACTAGCGGGAGTGGGGTCCTACAATGAGCAGTTCTTC.

The V call is TRBV5-1, the J call TRBJ2-5; no clear D. Per germline, CDR1 SGHRS and CDR2 YFSETQ. Trimming left V 0 bases short and J 1 base short, with 10 bases between. The CDR3 is 15 amino acids. The CDR3 nucleotides read TGCGCCAGCAGCTTGGGGGTGCCCCCCCAAGAGACCCAGTACTTC. Its protein product is CASSLGVPPQETQYF.

As concerns this clonotype: Just one base apart from a much larger clone, this may be a read error. This chain links TRBV20-1 with TRBJ2-7, with 10 bases matching TRBD2. The V gene's germline CDR1 is DFQATT and CDR2 SNEGSKA (reference sequence). CDR3 length: 13 residues. The junction had 6 bases not matched to a gene; V was cut back by 8 bases and J by 2 bases. CDR3 protein: CSTGLAVPYEQYF. The CDR3 DNA reads TGCAGTACCGGACTAGCGGTTCCCTACGAGCAGTACTTC.

The chain recombines TRBV15 with TRBJ2-5; no firm D call. From germline, CDR1 is LNHNV and CDR2 YYDKDF (reference sequence). The CDR3 extends over 16 amino acids. The V and J ends lost 0 bases and 5 bases respectively, with 16 bases between them. This CDR3 is CATSRDAVALGETQYF. In DNA, the CDR3 is TGTGCCACCAGCAGAGACGCTGTGGCCCTGGGGGAGACCCAGTACTTC.

The chain recombines TRBV4-1 with TRBJ2-1, with 14 bases matching TRBD2. The CDR3 covers 17 residues. Germline CDR1 reads MGHRA; CDR2 reads YSYEKL. After removal of 0 bases from V and 6 bases from J, the junction contained 4 bases not matched to a gene. The CDR3 nucleotides are TGCGCCAGCAGCCAAGATATGACTAGCGGGAGGGGCAATGAGCAGTTCTTC. As protein: CASSQDMTSGRGNEQFF.

This clonotype has a count of ten or more. The V gene is TRBV6-5, the J gene TRBJ2-7; 9 bases map to TRBD1. Germline lookup yields CDR1 MNHEY and CDR2 SVGAGI. This CDR3 comprises 16 residues. Trimming at V came to 0 bases and at J to 7 bases, leaving 10 bases not matched to a gene. DNA for the CDR3: TGTGCCAGCAGTTACTCGGGGGACAGGGTTATAGCAGAGCAGTACTTC. Translated: CASSYSGDRVIAEQYF.

For this clonotype: Possible read error: a much larger clone is one base away. The V gene is TRBV12-3 or TRBV12-4, the J gene TRBJ1-4, with 7 positions matching TRBD1. This CDR3 contains 14 residues. J was trimmed by 2 bases and V by 5 bases; bases with no gene match: 2. The CDR3 loop reads CASSVQGTNEKLFF. CDR3 coding DNA: TGTGCCAGCAGTGTACAGGGGACTAATGAAAAACTGTTTTTT.

This clonotype has ten or more counts. This chain links TRBV20-1 with TRBJ2-7; perhaps TRBD2 as D (5 bases). V lost 0 bases and J 2 bases, leaving 17 bases between the germline ends. The CDR3 length is 16 residues. Germline values: CDR1 DFQATT, CDR2 SNEGSKA (reference sequence). The CDR3: CSARDLYSGSTYEQYF. The CDR3 DNA reads as TGCAGTGCTAGAGATCTTTATTCGGGATCAACCTACGAGCAGTACTTC.

This clonotype was seen only a few times. CDR3 residues: CASSSPTGVNNEQFF. The CDR3 DNA reads TGTGCCAGCAGCTCTCCGACAGGGGTTAACAATGAGCAGTTCTTC. The V call is TRBV5-6, the J call TRBJ2-1; 8 nucleotides line up with TRBD1. The junction had 7 bases not matched to a gene; V was cut back by 3 bases and J by 5 bases. Germline CDR1 is SGHDT and CDR2 is YYEEEE. This CDR3 comprises 15 residues.

This clonotype was seen more than once but under ten times. This rearrangement joins TRBV20-1 to TRBJ2-6, with 11 bases lining up with TRBD2. The CDR3 contains 17 residues. The germline V gene has CDR1 DFQATT and CDR2 SNEGSKA (reference sequence). Trimming at V came to 2 bases and at J to 0 bases, leaving 3 bases not matched to a gene. CDR3 amino acids: CSARILAGDSGANVLTF. Written as DNA, the CDR3 is TGCAGTGCTAGAATACTAGCGGGGGACTCTGGGGCCAACGTCCTGACTTTC.

At least ten counts were recorded for this clonotype. J is TRBJ2-7 and V is TRBV7-3; the match to TRBD2 covers 11 bases. Germline-derived CDR1 and CDR2 are SGHTA and FQGTGA. The length of the CDR3 is 16 residues. V trimming: 0 bases; J trimming: 2 bases; junction bases outside the gene matches: 3. In DNA, the CDR3 is TGTGCCAGCAGCTTAACCCCGACTAGCGGGACCTACGAGCAGTACTTC. Its protein product is CASSLTPTSGTYEQYF. Filled out from reference TRBV7-3 and TRBJ2-7, the complete variable domain reads GAGVSQTPSNKVTEKGKYVELRCDPISGHTALYWYRQSLGQGPEFLIYFQGTGAADDSGLPNDRFFAVRPEGSVSTLKIQRTERGDSAVYLCASSLTPTSGTYEQYFGPGTRLTVT.

This rearrangement joins TRBV5-1 to TRBJ2-2; D gene uncertain. CDR1 and CDR2 from the germline V gene are SGHRS and YFSETQ. The CDR3 contains 15 residues. V shed 0 bases and J shed 0 bases, with 6 bases lying between them. Here the CDR3 reads CASSLDPSNTGELFF. The CDR3 DNA reads TGCGCCAGCAGCTTGGATCCATCGAACACCGGGGAGCTGTTTTTT.

In its sample, this clonotype was seen many times. The V gene is TRBV7-3, the J gene TRBJ2-5, with TRBD1 identical over 7 bases. This CDR3 has 15 amino acids. J lost 2 bases, V lost 5 bases, and 8 bases had no gene match. The germline gives CDR1 SGHTA, CDR2 FQGTGA. The CDR3 nucleotides are TGTGCCAGCAGCGCGAGGGGGACAGCTCAAGAGACCCAGTACTTC. Translating gives CASSARGTAQETQYF.

V and J are TRBV29-1 and TRBJ1-4, with D possibly TRBD1 on 5 matching bases. The germline V gene has CDR1 SQVTM and CDR2 ANQGSEA. Deletions cut 3 bases from V and 5 bases from J, with 10 bases between. CDR3 length: 13 residues. CDR3 in DNA: TGCAGCGTTGACTTAGGGACGAATGAAAAACTGTTTTTT. Translated: CSVDLGTNEKLFF.

As for this clonotype: A read error may explain this, as a much larger clone is one base away. The rearrangement joins TRBV28 to TRBJ2-1; 8 bases align to TRBD2. The length of the CDR3 is 15 residues. CDR1 MDHEN and CDR2 SYDVKM come from the germline V gene. The CDR3 DNA sequence: TGTGCCAGCAGTCGAGCGGGAGATGGTTTGGATGAGCAGTCCTTC. Translation gives CASSRAGDGLDEQSF.

The V gene is TRBV6-1, the J gene TRBJ1-5, with D unresolved. The germline gives CDR1 MNHNS, CDR2 SASEGT. The CDR3 has 16 amino acids. V gave up 8 bases and J gave up 5 bases, with 22 bases separating them. The CDR3 spells CASLRYTGVSDQPQHF. CDR3 DNA sequence: TGTGCCAGCCTTAGATATACCGGGGTTTCTGATCAGCCCCAGCATTTT.